This T cell receptor beta chain was sequenced during a study of blood T cells in healthy people across ages (dated by TCRdb to 2014 to 2015). Study-level background: In model experiments, template switching captured about one uniquely barcoded TCR beta cDNA molecule for every two T cells. To avoid experimental bias, donors of different ages were randomly spread across the sequencing lanes. To track age-related changes in TCR beta repertoire diversity, the study relied on deep sequencing normalized with unique cDNA molecular identifiers. Two additional independent replicas of 1 million unique cDNA reads from the same blood draw were analyzed for two donors (one aged 18 to 29 and one aged 80 or older). Donors were grouped into four age groups: young (average roughly 15 years), middle-aged (39), aged (around 60) and long-lived (about 82). The research as a whole found: As age increased, observed TCR beta diversity per million T cells dropped in a roughly linear way, and a significant reduction was already evident by age 40. Because donor CMV infection status was unknown, age-related changes in expanded clonotypes were potentially confounded. Estimates of total diversity from one million sequenced T cells were regarded as lower bounds and underestimates. Conclusive comparison of naive and antigen-experienced compartments was prevented by the profiling of bulk unsorted PBMCs. There was a strong correlation between observed TCR beta diversity and the percentage of naive T cells measured by flow cytometry. Compared with the aged group, the long-lived group had more naive CD4+ T cells, fewer expanded clones and increased TCR diversity, a pattern suggesting age selection.

V is cut by 5 bases and J by 4 bases, and the space between the germline ends is 10 bases. Measured from the cysteine to the phenylalanine, the CDR3 is 13 residues long. Only the CDR3 portion is preserved as DNA: 39 bases, with reading frame beginning at the first base. A remark on this clonotype: The antigen this receptor binds is unknown. No base-level quality is on record; no much larger clone is a single base apart.

Donors were 40 or so systemically healthy Caucasian individuals from Russia aged roughly 6 to 100 years. Each donor gave about 9.8 milliliters of peripheral blood, drawn into EDTA-treated Vacutainer tubes. Ficoll-Paque density-gradient centrifugation was used to isolate PBMCs, with at least 7 million obtained per sample. Trizol reagent was used to extract total RNA from the PBMCs, yielding at least 5 micrograms per sample. For every donor, flow cytometry on a PBMC aliquot measured the percentage of naive CD45RAhigh/CD27high T cells. Libraries were constructed by 5' RACE. Sequencing relied on an Illumina HiSeq 2500. A second about 7 to 11 cycle PCR used a sample-barcoded 5' primer and a J-beta primer mix. A template-switch 5' adaptor carrying 12 random nucleotides introduced a unique molecular identifier onto each TCR beta cDNA molecule. Each sample yielded at least 3 million CDR3-containing paired-end reads. The Mint cDNA synthesis kit, primed by a TRBC-specific oligonucleotide, was used to synthesize first-strand cDNA from all RNA. Following uracil-DNA glycosylase treatment, all cDNA underwent a first 18-cycle PCR with the universal primers M1SS and BC2_uni_R. As for the authors' bioinformatics: For normalization, 1 million high-quality reads were randomly selected from each sample, with every read carrying a distinct molecular identifier. Instead of being binned into consensus sequences, reads that shared molecular identifiers were thrown out. MiTCR, run with a Q25 quality threshold and the strictest error-elimination algorithm, handled CDR3 identification, clonotype clustering and error correction. A nonparametric unseen species model with Euler transformation was used to estimate lower-bound total TCR beta diversity. The public reads were run again by TCRdb, first through fastp at Q25 and then through MiXCR, and only productive beta chains were kept. Each record represents a unique CDR3 protein, reported with the most common genes and DNA among its rows. The V and J calls reflect TCRdb's pipeline rather than the authors' work. This sample holds about 780,000 distinct CDR3 sequences; about half were observed only once. The ten largest make up roughly 18% of the sample.

The sequencing sample was made of blood. This TCR was sampled from a man older than 75 in good health. The receptor chain draws on TRBV12-3 or TRBV12-4 and TRBJ2-3; matching of 6 bases hints at TRBD2 as the D gene. The CDR3: CASSRSSADTQYF. The nucleotide sequence is TGTGCCAGCAGTAGATCTAGCGCAGATACGCAGTATTTT.